This T cell receptor beta chain was documented in a study of cytomegalovirus exposure and HLA in healthy donors. Study conclusions and caveats: Earlier findings revealed that most TCR beta V segments proved productive either about 90% or about 30% of the time. Cytomegalovirus-associated status was assigned to some 180 TCR beta chains. DRB1 showed the most TCR associations and HLA-C the fewest in a later analysis, as rates varied by HLA locus.

On this clone: Antigen unknown.

PCR amplification relied on 60 Vbeta primers (plus 13 Jbeta primers). Sequencing was performed with immunoSEQ multiplex PCR; in TCRdb, only in-frame clones are kept and a portion is missing. The sample includes 150,000 to 200,000 clones, around 81% seen only once; the top ten take around 2%. This clonotype was obtained from a young man in good health and CMV-seronegative. Sample: PBMCs.

CDR3 sequence reads: CASVPGHLDTIYF. For the CDR3, the DNA is TGTGCCAGCGTCCCCGGACATTTAGACACCATATATTTT. The chain is built from TRBV28 and TRBJ1-3; D may be TRBD1 (5 bases). V was shortened by 8 bases and J by 8 bases, with 16 bases between the two germline ends. Germline V gene sequence: CDR1 MDHEN, CDR2 SYDVKM. The CDR3 spans 13 residues.